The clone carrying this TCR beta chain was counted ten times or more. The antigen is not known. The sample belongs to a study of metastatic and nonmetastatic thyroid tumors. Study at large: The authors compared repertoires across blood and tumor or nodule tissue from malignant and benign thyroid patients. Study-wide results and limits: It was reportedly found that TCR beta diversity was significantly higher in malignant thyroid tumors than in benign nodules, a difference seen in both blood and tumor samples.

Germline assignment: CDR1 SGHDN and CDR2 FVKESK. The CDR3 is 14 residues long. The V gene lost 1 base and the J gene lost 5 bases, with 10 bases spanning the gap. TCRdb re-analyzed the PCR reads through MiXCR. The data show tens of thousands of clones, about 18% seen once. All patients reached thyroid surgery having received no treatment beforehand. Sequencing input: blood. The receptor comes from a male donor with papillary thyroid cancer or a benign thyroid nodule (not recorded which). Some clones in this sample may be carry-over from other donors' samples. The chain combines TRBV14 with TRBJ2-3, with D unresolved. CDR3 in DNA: TGTGCCAGCAGCCAAGTTCGAGGCGGAGATACGCAGTATTTT. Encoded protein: CASSQVRGGDTQYF. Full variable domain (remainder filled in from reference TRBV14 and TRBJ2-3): EAGVTQFPSHSVIEKGQTVTLRCDPISGHDNLYWYRRVMGKEIKFLLHFVKESKQDESGMPNNRFLAERTGGTYSTLKVQPAELEDSGVYFCASSQVRGGDTQYFGPGTRLTVL.